Listed below are T cell receptor beta chains from one sample, sequenced in a study of blood T cell repertoires in COVID-19. The data were produced by immunoSEQ multiplex PCR, yet TCRdb's version contains in-frame clones alone and is incomplete. The sample contains over 75,000 clones, roughly nine tenths of which appear only once. Sequences were obtained from peripheral blood. The source is a woman of 80 years or more with active COVID-19. CDR3s include the opening cysteine and the closing phenylalanine or tryptophan. The D gene is left open where the match is weak. Expanded clones are given a class, and other clones once, few, many or no size at all.

J	V	size	D	DNA	CDR3
TRBJ1-2	TRBV25-1	-	TRBD1	TGTGCCAGCAGTGCCCGGGACAGGGGATGGTATGGCTACACCTTC	CASSARDRGWYGYTF
TRBJ2-7	TRBV9	-	-	TGTGCCAGCAGCGTAGGTCCCTCGGACTACCCTTCTGAGCAGTACTTC	CASSVGPSDYPSEQYF
TRBJ2-3	TRBV5-1	-	TRBD2	TGCGCCAGCAGCTCACCGGGACTAGCGGGAGCCGGAACAGATACGCAGTATTTT	CASSSPGLAGAGTDTQYF
TRBJ1-1	TRBV28	-	-	TGTGCCAGCAATCCCGTTAGGGGGAACACTGAAGCTTTCTTT	CASNPVRGNTEAFF
TRBJ2-2	TRBV5-4	-	-	TGTGCCAGCAGCCCGGACCGGACTAACACCGGGGAGCTGTTTTTT	CASSPDRTNTGELFF
TRBJ2-2	TRBV7-3	-	-	TGTGCCAGCAGCTCGACACAGACCGGGGAGCTGTTTTTT	CASSSTQTGELFF
TRBJ2-4	TRBV9	once	TRBD2	TGTGCCAGCAGCCCTTGGACTAGCACGGACATTCAGTACTTC	CASSPWTSTDIQYF
TRBJ1-5	TRBV7-8	-	-	TGTGCCAGCAGCGCCGAGCGGGCGGGTCGGGGCCTTAGCAATCAGCCCCAGCATTTT	CASSAERAGRGLSNQPQHF
TRBJ2-2	TRBV11-2	once	-	TGTGCCAGCAGCCCCGGGGTCGGCGTCGGGGAGCTGTTTTTT	CASSPGVGVGELFF
TRBJ1-2	TRBV5-6	few	-	TGTGCCAGCAGCTTAGTGTCGGGGTTAGGGATCCACACCTTC	CASSLVSGLGIHTF
TRBJ2-2	TRBV18	-	TRBD1	TGTGCCAGCTCACCCCGGGACAGGGATACCGGGGAGCTGTTTTTT	CASSPRDRDTGELFF
TRBJ2-5	TRBV7-2	once	-	TGTGCCAGCAGCCGGGACCAAGAGACCCAGTACTTC	CASSRDQETQYF
TRBJ2-3	TRBV4-1	-	-	TGCGCCAGCAGCCAAGATTGGCAGGGTATTGCAGATACGCAGTATTTT	CASSQDWQGIADTQYF
TRBJ1-5	TRBV5-8	-	TRBD1	TGTGCCAGCAGCTTGGGGGACAGGACGCAGGGTCAGCCCCAGCATTTT	CASSLGDRTQGQPQHF
TRBJ2-2	TRBV28	once	TRBD2	TGTGCCAGCGGCATTAGCGGGAGGGCCGCCGGGGAGCTGTTTTTT	CASGISGRAAGELFF
TRBJ1-6	TRBV28	once	-	TGTGCCAGCATTCGCGACTATAATTCACCCCTCCACTTT	CASIRDYNSPLHF
TRBJ2-3	TRBV7-9	-	-	TGTGCCAGCAGCTTAGATATCGGGGGCACAGATACGCAGTATTTT	CASSLDIGGTDTQYF
TRBJ2-7	TRBV11-2	-	-	TGTGCCAGCAGCTTAGGAGGGCTCTCCTACGAGCAGTACTTC	CASSLGGLSYEQYF
TRBJ2-7	TRBV7-2	once	TRBD2	TGTGCCAGCAGTACTAGCGGGACCTCCTACGAGCAGTACTTC	CASSTSGTSYEQYF
TRBJ2-5	TRBV23-1	-	TRBD1	TGCGCCAGCAGTCGGGACAGTCCACAAGAGACCCAGTACTTC	CASSRDSPQETQYF
TRBJ2-2	TRBV5-6	-	-	TGTGCCAGCAGCTTGGGTGACAGAGTGAACACCGGGGAGCTGTTTTTT	CASSLGDRVNTGELFF
TRBJ1-4	TRBV19	-	TRBD1	TGTGCCAGTCGGGGGACAGGGGTCGAAAAACTGTTTTTT	CASRGTGVEKLFF
TRBJ2-3	TRBV4-2	-	-	TGTGCCAGCAGCCAAGGCTCAGCGGAGGCCACAGATACGCAGTATTTT	CASSQGSAEATDTQYF
TRBJ2-3	TRBV7-2	-	-	TGTGCCAGCAGCTTGAGTCTAGGTCTAGATACGCAGTATTTT	CASSLSLGLDTQYF
TRBJ2-7	TRBV28	-	TRBD2	TGTGCCAGCAGTTATATATGGGCTAGCGGGATAAGCTCCTACGAGCAGTACTTC	CASSYIWASGISSYEQYF
TRBJ2-5	TRBV7-9	-	TRBD2	TGTGCCAGCAGCCCCCGGACTAGCGGGACCCAAGAGACCCAGTACTTC	CASSPRTSGTQETQYF
TRBJ1-5	TRBV3-1/TRBV3-2	once	-	TGTGCCAGCAGCCTCGGCCGGCAGGGTTATAGCAATCAGCCCCAGCATTTT	CASSLGRQGYSNQPQHF
TRBJ1-1	TRBV7-9	-	-	TGTGCCAGCAGCTTCACAGGGAAATACGCTGAAGCTTTCTTT	CASSFTGKYAEAFF
TRBJ1-5	TRBV21-1	-	-	TGTGCCAGCTGCAGGGGGGTTCAGCCCCAGCATTTT	CASCRGVQPQHF
TRBJ2-1	TRBV7-3	-	-	TGTGCCAGCAGCCCAGGTGGCAATGAGCAGTTCTTC	CASSPGGNEQFF
TRBJ1-5	TRBV5-6	few	-	TGTGCCAGCAGCTTTGCGTGGGGGGGTAATCAGCCCCAGCATTTT	CASSFAWGGNQPQHF
TRBJ1-2	TRBV6-5	-	-	TGTGCCAGCAGTTATGAGGGTCGCTATGGCTACACCTTC	CASSYEGRYGYTF
TRBJ2-1	TRBV9	once	-	TGTGCCAGCAGCGGACACCTAGCGTCTCTACACAATGAGCAGTTCTTC	CASSGHLASLHNEQFF
TRBJ1-6	TRBV9	-	-	TGTGCCAGCAGCGTAGGTGGCAATTCACCCCTCCACTTT	CASSVGGNSPLHF
TRBJ2-7	TRBV4-3	-	TRBD2	TGCGCCAGCAGCCAGGGTACGAGCGGGAGAAGGACCCACGAGCAGTACTTC	CASSQGTSGRRTHEQYF
TRBJ1-3	TRBV7-9	-	-	TGTGCCAGCAGCCCACAGGGCACATTAGGAAACACCATATATTTT	CASSPQGTLGNTIYF
TRBJ2-1	TRBV7-2	-	TRBD2	TGTGCCAGCAGCTTAAAGCTAGCGGGAGGGTTTTACAATGAGCAGTTCTTC	CASSLKLAGGFYNEQFF
TRBJ2-1	TRBV7-9	-	-	TGTGCCAGCAGTGGGCAAATCTACAATGAGCAGTTCTTC	CASSGQIYNEQFF
TRBJ2-5	TRBV2	-	TRBD2	TGTGCTAACGGGGGGGTCCCCTTTGAGACCCAGTACTTC	CANGGVPFETQYF
TRBJ1-3	TRBV19	-	TRBD1	TGTGCCAGTAGTATGTGGACAGGAGTCTCTGGAAACACCATATATTTT	CASSMWTGVSGNTIYF
TRBJ1-2	TRBV29-1	-	-	TGCAGCGTGGATGGGGCCTATGGCTACACCTTC	CSVDGAYGYTF
TRBJ2-3	TRBV7-9	-	-	TGTGCCAGCAGCTTCGGTCTTCGGGGTAGCACAGATACGCAGTATTTT	CASSFGLRGSTDTQYF
TRBJ2-2	TRBV7-2	-	-	TGTGCCAGCAACTTAGGGGGGGTCACCGGGGAGCTGTTTTTT	CASNLGGVTGELFF
TRBJ2-5	TRBV7-2	-	TRBD2	TGTGCCAGCAGCTTGGGGGGGGACGAACAGACCCAGTACTTC	CASSLGGDEQTQYF
TRBJ2-1	TRBV20-1	-	-	TGCAGTGCTAGTGGGAGAAGCAATGAGCAGTTCTTC	CSASGRSNEQFF
TRBJ2-5	TRBV6-2/TRBV6-3	-	TRBD1	TGTGCCAGCAGTTCCGGGACAGGGATGGAGACCCAGTACTTC	CASSSGTGMETQYF
TRBJ2-2	TRBV5-1	-	TRBD2	TGCGCCAGCAGCCCGACTAGCGGGAACACCGGGGAGCTGTTTTTT	CASSPTSGNTGELFF
TRBJ2-7	TRBV11-2	-	TRBD2	TGTGCCAGCAGCAGGCGGGAGGGCCATTACGAGCAGTACTTC	CASSRREGHYEQYF
TRBJ2-1	TRBV28	-	-	TGTGCCAGCAGTCGGCGGGGTGGGGGGTGGAATGAGCAGTTCTTC	CASSRRGGGWNEQFF
TRBJ2-1	TRBV5-5	-	-	TGTGCCAGCAGCTTGGTTGGACTCCCCAATGAGCAGTTCTTC	CASSLVGLPNEQFF
TRBJ2-3	TRBV11-2	-	TRBD1	TGTGCCAGCAGCGCCCGGACAGGGCTAAGCACAGATACGCAGTATTTT	CASSARTGLSTDTQYF
TRBJ2-1	TRBV9	-	TRBD2	TGTGCCAGCAGCGTAGAAACTAGCGGGAGGGGCAGCAATGAGCAGTTCTTC	CASSVETSGRGSNEQFF
TRBJ2-1	TRBV29-1	-	TRBD2	TGCAGCGTCCGGACTAGCTTGATTGAGCAGTTCTTC	CSVRTSLIEQFF